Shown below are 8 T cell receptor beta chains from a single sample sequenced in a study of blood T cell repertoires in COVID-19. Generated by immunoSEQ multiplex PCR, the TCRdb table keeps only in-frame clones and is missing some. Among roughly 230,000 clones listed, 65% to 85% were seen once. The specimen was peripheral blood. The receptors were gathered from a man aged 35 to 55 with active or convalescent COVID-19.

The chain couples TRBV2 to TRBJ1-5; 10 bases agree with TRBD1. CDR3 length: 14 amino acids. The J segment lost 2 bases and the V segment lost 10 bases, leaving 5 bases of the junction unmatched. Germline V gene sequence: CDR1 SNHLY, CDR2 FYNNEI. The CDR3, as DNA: TGTGCCATACGGGACAGGGGCGGCAATCAGCCCCAGCATTTT. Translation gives CAIRDRGGNQPQHF.

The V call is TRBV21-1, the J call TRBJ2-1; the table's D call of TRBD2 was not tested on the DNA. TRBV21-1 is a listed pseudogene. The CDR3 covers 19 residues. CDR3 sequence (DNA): TGTGCCAGCAGCAAAGTTGAAGGACTAGCCACCCCGGCCGTCAATGAGCAGTTCTTC. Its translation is CASSKVEGLATPAVNEQFF.

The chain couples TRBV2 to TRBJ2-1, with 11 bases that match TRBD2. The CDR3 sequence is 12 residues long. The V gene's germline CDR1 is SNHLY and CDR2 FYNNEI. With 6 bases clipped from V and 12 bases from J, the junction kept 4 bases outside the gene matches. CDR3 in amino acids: CASSVAGGRQFF. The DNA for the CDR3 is TGTGCCAGCAGCGTAGCGGGGGGGCGGCAGTTCTTC. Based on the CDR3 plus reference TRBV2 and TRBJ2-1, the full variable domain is EPEVTQTPSHQVTQMGQEVILRCVPISNHLYFYWYRQILGQKVEFLVSFYNNEISEKSEIFDDQFSVERPDGSNFTLKIRSTKLEDSAMYFCASSVAGGRQFFGPGTRLTVL.

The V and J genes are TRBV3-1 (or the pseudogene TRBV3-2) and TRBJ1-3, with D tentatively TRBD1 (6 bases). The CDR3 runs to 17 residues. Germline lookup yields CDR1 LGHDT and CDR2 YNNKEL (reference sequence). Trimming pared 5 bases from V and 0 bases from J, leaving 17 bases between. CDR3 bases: TGTGCCAGCAGCAAATTAACAGGGACCTCCTCTGGAAACACCATATATTTT. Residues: CASSKLTGTSSGNTIYF.

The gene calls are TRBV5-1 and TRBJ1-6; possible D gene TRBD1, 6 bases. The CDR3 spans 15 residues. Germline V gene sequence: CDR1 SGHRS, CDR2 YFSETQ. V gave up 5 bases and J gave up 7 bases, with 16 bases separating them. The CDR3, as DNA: TGCGCCAGCAGTATGTCAGGGGCGACGAATTCACCCCTCCACTTT. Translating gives CASSMSGATNSPLHF.

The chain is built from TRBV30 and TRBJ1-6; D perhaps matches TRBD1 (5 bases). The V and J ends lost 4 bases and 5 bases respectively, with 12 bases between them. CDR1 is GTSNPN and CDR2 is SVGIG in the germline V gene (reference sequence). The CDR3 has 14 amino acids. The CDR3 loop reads CAWKQDGDNSPLHF. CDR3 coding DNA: TGTGCCTGGAAACAGGACGGTGATAATTCACCCCTCCACTTT.

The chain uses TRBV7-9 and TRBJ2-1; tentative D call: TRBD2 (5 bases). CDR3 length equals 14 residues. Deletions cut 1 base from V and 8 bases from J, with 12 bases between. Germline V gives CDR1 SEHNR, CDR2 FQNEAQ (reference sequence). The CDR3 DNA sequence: TGTGCCAGCAGCTTAGGAAGGGAGATGGATGAGCAGTTCTTC. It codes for CASSLGREMDEQFF.

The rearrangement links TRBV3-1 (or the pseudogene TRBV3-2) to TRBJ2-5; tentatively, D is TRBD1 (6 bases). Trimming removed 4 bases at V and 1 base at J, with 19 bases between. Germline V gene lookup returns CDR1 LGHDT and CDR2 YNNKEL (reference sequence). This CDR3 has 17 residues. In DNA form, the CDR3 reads TGTGCCAGCAGCCTCACTTCGGGGACCAGGGGCCAAGAGACCCAGTACTTC. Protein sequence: CASSLTSGTRGQETQYF.